The 21 T cell receptor beta chains presented below share a single source sample, sequenced in a study of T cells in Graves' hyperthyroidism and ophthalmopathy (dated by TCRdb to about 2019). The library was obtained by multiplex PCR. Sequencing was performed on an Illumina HiSeq 2000. The TCR beta CDR3 regions were amplified from the RNA transcripts. For the first round of RT-PCR on the TCR CDR3, the HTBI primer set was used together with the Qiagen OneStep RT-PCR kit. Starting from the raw public reads, TCRdb applied fastp trimming at Q25, assembled clones with MiXCR and retained in-frame beta chains. Rows with one shared CDR3 protein collapse into an entry with the most common genes and DNA. This sample has roughly 580,000 distinct CDR3 sequences in its table, and approximately 15% of those were observed once. 5.8% of the sample is taken by the ten largest. Sequenced: blood. These receptors originate from a woman in her 30s with Graves' hyperthyroidism that later progressed to Graves' ophthalmopathy.

Many counts were recorded for this clonotype. The V gene is TRBV9, the J gene TRBJ1-5; TRBD1 might be the D (6 bases). The germline V and J ends were trimmed by 5 bases and 0 bases, with 9 bases remaining between them. The CDR3 is 14 amino acids. Germline V gene data show CDR1 as SGDLS and CDR2 as YYNGEE. The CDR3 loop is CASSGQYSNQPQHF. The CDR3 DNA reads TGTGCCAGCAGTGGACAGTATAGCAATCAGCCCCAGCATTTT.

This clonotype was observed many times. The genes are TRBV11-3 and TRBJ1-1; possibly TRBD1 for D (5 bases). Germline loops: CDR1 SGHNT, CDR2 YENEEA. The CDR3 length is 14 residues. V gave up 5 bases and J gave up 1 base, with 11 bases separating them. In DNA, the CDR3 is TGTGCCAGCAGCCGGGGGTTTCAGAACACTGAAGCTTTCTTT. It is translated as CASSRGFQNTEAFF.

The chain has TRBV12-3 or TRBV12-4 and TRBJ2-1; 8 bases line up with TRBD2. The length of the CDR3 is 15 residues. Trimming removed 6 bases from V and 1 base from J; junction bases left unmatched: 5. This CDR3 is CASRDTSGSYNEQFF. CDR3 in DNA: TGTGCCAGCAGGGATACTAGCGGTTCCTACAATGAGCAGTTCTTC.

This clonotype turned up a few times. V is TRBV6-2 or TRBV6-3 and J is TRBJ2-5, with 10 bases aligning to TRBD2. The V and J ends lost 2 bases and 5 bases, in that order; junction bases with no gene match: 5. The CDR3 runs 15 residues. Germline CDR1 reads MNHEY; CDR2 reads SVGEGT. In nucleotides, the CDR3 is TGTGCCAGCAGTTACGAAGCGGGAGGGCCGGAGACCCAGTACTTC. Translated, it gives CASSYEAGGPETQYF.

The chain is built from TRBV29-1 and TRBJ2-1; tentatively, D is TRBD2 (6 bases). Germline V gene data show CDR1 as SQVTM and CDR2 as ANQGSEA. The CDR3 extends over 14 amino acids. V was pared by 5 bases and J by 0 bases, with 11 bases between. The CDR3 reads CSVLADFSYNEQFF. The CDR3 DNA reads TGCAGCGTTTTAGCGGACTTCTCCTACAATGAGCAGTTCTTC.

This clonotype was recorded at least ten times. The CDR3 reads CATSGPQETQYF. The CDR3 coding sequence is TGTGCCACAAGCGGGCCCCAAGAGACCCAGTACTTC. The J gene is TRBJ2-5, the V gene TRBV10-3, with D possibly TRBD2 on 6 matching bases. Germline V lookup: CDR1 ENHRY, CDR2 SYGVKD. Trimming removed 10 bases at V and 1 base at J, with 10 bases between. CDR3 size: 12 residues.

Ten or more counts support this clonotype. This chain links TRBV20-1 with TRBJ2-7, with D maybe TRBD2 (5 bases). The germline gives CDR1 DFQATT, CDR2 SNEGSKA (reference sequence). The ends were cut back, 3 bases at V and 0 bases at J, with 15 bases in the middle. The CDR3 consists of 15 residues. CDR3 protein: CSARLPRVSSYEQYF. CDR3 nucleotide sequence: TGCAGTGCTAGGCTCCCGCGGGTGAGCTCCTACGAGCAGTACTTC.

The table lists this clonotype with many counts. The chain couples TRBV6-1 to TRBJ2-5; TRBD1 agrees at 9 bases. Germline CDR1 and CDR2: MNHNS and SASEGT. The junction had 10 bases not matched to a gene; V was cut back by 9 bases and J by 5 bases. The CDR3 contains 14 residues. CDR3 in DNA: TGTGCCAGTTCCCCTACAGGGGGCGCGGAGACCCAGTACTTC. It translates to CASSPTGGAETQYF.

This clonotype was seen more than once but under ten times. The chain uses TRBV20-1 and TRBJ2-3; a weak D match, TRBD2 (6 bases). Germline lookup yields CDR1 DFQATT and CDR2 SNEGSKA (reference sequence). With 5 bases removed from V and 2 bases from J, the gap between germline ends came to 14 bases. The CDR3 sequence is 14 residues long. The CDR3: CSALNRDSTDTQYF. As DNA, the CDR3 is TGCAGTGCTCTTAACCGGGACTCCACAGATACGCAGTATTTT.

This clonotype occurred a few times. The CDR3 DNA sequence: TGTGCCAGCGACGGCTCGATTAGCAATCAGCCCCAGCATTTT. Translating it yields CASDGSISNQPQHF. The rearrangement links TRBV6-1 to TRBJ1-5; D ambiguous. This CDR3 spans 14 amino acids. V lost 8 bases and J lost 0, with 11 bases in between. CDR1 and CDR2 (germline): MNHNS, SASEGT.

In this sample, this clonotype turned up a few times. The gene calls are TRBV24-1 and TRBJ2-5; D ambiguous. Trimming took off 10 bases at V and 4 bases at J, with 3 bases between the two ends. The CDR3 runs 9 residues. Germline V gene sequence: CDR1 KGHDR, CDR2 SFDVKD. In DNA form, the CDR3 reads TGTGCCACGGGAGAGACCCAGTACTTC. Protein sequence: CATGETQYF.

This clonotype was found many times. The J gene is TRBJ1-6, the V gene TRBV12-3 or TRBV12-4; possibly TRBD1 for D (5 bases). V shed 3 bases and J shed 7 bases, with 16 bases lying between them. The CDR3 is 16 residues long. The CDR3 DNA is TGTGCCAGCAGTTTGAATAATCGGGGGGGGAATTCACCCCTCCACTTT. Amino acid sequence: CASSLNNRGGNSPLHF.

The V and J genes are TRBV20-1 and TRBJ2-7, with a tentative D call TRBD1 (7 bases). The V and J ends lost 3 bases and 2 bases respectively, with 14 bases between them. Germline lookup yields CDR1 DFQATT and CDR2 SNEGSKA (reference sequence). CDR3 length: 14 residues. The CDR3 nucleotides are TGCAGTGCTAGGCAGCAGGGGGGAACCTACGAGCAGTACTTC. Translating gives CSARQQGGTYEQYF.

The chain uses TRBV27 and TRBJ2-3; 7 nucleotides line up with TRBD1. After removal of 4 bases from V and 6 bases from J, the junction contained 7 bases not matched to a gene. This CDR3 comprises 14 residues. Germline values: CDR1 MNHEY, CDR2 SMNVEV (reference sequence). The CDR3 DNA is TGTGCCAGCAGTTGGGACAGCAACACGGATACGCAGTATTTT. It translates to CASSWDSNTDTQYF.

The chain has TRBV10-3 and TRBJ2-7, with TRBD1 as a possible D gene (6 bases). The germline CDR1 and CDR2 sequences are ENHRY and SYGVKD. There are 16 residues in the CDR3. V was trimmed by 2 bases and J by 0 bases, leaving 14 bases between them. CDR3 sequence reads: CAISEKLQGTSYEQYF. The DNA of the CDR3 is TGTGCCATCAGTGAGAAGCTCCAGGGGACCTCCTACGAGCAGTACTTC.

The chain recombines TRBV6-1 with TRBJ2-2; D perhaps matches TRBD1 (5 bases). The CDR3 has 15 residues. V lost 5 bases and J lost 3, with 13 bases in between. CDR1 and CDR2 from the germline V gene are MNHNS and SASEGT. CDR3 sequence (DNA): TGTGCCAGCAGTCGCCTGACAGAATACACCGGGGAGCTGTTTTTT. As protein: CASSRLTEYTGELFF.

The V and J genes are TRBV3-1 and TRBJ2-2; D unresolved. CDR1 and CDR2 (germline): LGHDT, YNNKEL (reference sequence). This CDR3 is built from 14 residues. V was cut by 4 bases and J by 3 bases, with 9 bases left in between. The CDR3 nucleotides are TGTGCCAGCAGCCCTCTATCTGACACCGGGGAGCTGTTTTTT. Translation: CASSPLSDTGELFF.

The chain joins TRBV30 to TRBJ2-4; no clear D gene. This CDR3 is built from 14 residues. Germline V CDR1 and CDR2: GTSNPN, SVGIG (reference sequence). The V end was cut by 0 bases, the J end by 9 bases, with 15 bases between. The CDR3 DNA reads as TGTGCCTGGAGTGTCACAGACCCAGGCGCCATTCAGTACTTC. Translating it yields CAWSVTDPGAIQYF. The full variable domain, completed using reference TRBV30 and TRBJ2-4, is SQTIHQWPATLVQPVGSPLSLECTVEGTSNPNLYWYRQAAGRGLQLLFYSVGIGQISSEVPQNLSASRPQDRQFILSSKKLLLSDSGFYLCAWSVTDPGAIQYFGAGTRLSVL.

This clonotype was seen at least ten times. The chain carries TRBV20-1 and TRBJ2-3; no reliable D call. This CDR3 region has 15 residues. With 3 bases removed from V and 7 bases from J, the gap between germline ends came to 20 bases. Germline lookup yields CDR1 DFQATT and CDR2 SNEGSKA (reference sequence). The DNA of the CDR3 is TGCAGTGCTAGTCCTACTCAGCAGTTACAGAATACGCAGTATTTT. This translates into CSASPTQQLQNTQYF.

This clonotype was seen ten or more times. This sequence joins TRBV27 and TRBJ2-3; no firm D call. Trimming stripped 6 bases from V and 0 bases from J, with 13 bases between. The V gene's germline CDR1 is MNHEY and CDR2 SMNVEV (reference sequence). There are 15 residues in the CDR3. The chain's CDR3 is CASRLIPTSTDTQYF. For the CDR3, the DNA is TGTGCCAGCAGACTTATCCCGACCAGCACAGATACGCAGTATTTT.

For this clonotype: Since no conserved phenylalanine or tryptophan closes the CDR3, a read error is the likely cause. The DNA is left out, because the CDR3 cannot be placed on it with certainty; the CDR3 is given as TCRdb lists it. This sequence joins TRBV5-6 and TRBJ2-2; TRBD1 was called by the table and not checked on the DNA. The length of the CDR3 is 14 amino acids, counting both ends. Looked up from germline, CDR1 is SGHDT and CDR2 is YYEEEE. CDR3: CASSLDRGTGEQFV.